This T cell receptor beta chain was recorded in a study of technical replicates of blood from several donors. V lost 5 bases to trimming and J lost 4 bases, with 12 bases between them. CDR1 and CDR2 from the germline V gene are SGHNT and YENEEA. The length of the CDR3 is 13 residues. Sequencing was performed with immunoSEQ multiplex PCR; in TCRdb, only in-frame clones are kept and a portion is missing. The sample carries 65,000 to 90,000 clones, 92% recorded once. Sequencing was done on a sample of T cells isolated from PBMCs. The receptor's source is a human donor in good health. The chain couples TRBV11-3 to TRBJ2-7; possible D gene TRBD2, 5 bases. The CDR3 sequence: CASSPGGWYEQYF. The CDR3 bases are TGTGCCAGCAGCCCCGGAGGTTGGTACGAGCAGTACTTC.